This entry is about one T cell receptor (beta chain). Its antigen is not identified. PCR was performed using 60 Vbeta and 13 Jbeta primers. Generated by immunoSEQ multiplex PCR, the TCRdb table keeps only in-frame clones and is missing some. Altogether 70,000 to 85,000 clones are present, about 68% being singletons, with the ten largest covering more than 8%. These data are taken from a study of cytomegalovirus exposure and HLA in healthy donors. Findings and limits, study-wide: Being productive about 90% or about 30% of the time was typical of most TCR beta V segments in an earlier analysis.

The TCR was taken from a man in his forties in good health and CMV-seropositive. Sequencing was carried out using PBMCs.

The CDR3 region has the DNA TGCGCCAGCAGCCCGGGACAGGGGAACACTAACTATGGCTACACCTTC. Translated: CASSPGQGNTNYGYTF. The V and J genes are TRBV4-1 and TRBJ1-2, with 10 bases lining up with TRBD1. V was pared by 4 bases and J by 0 bases, with 5 bases of the junction left unmatched. This CDR3 is 16 amino acids long. Germline values: CDR1 MGHRA, CDR2 YSYEKL.